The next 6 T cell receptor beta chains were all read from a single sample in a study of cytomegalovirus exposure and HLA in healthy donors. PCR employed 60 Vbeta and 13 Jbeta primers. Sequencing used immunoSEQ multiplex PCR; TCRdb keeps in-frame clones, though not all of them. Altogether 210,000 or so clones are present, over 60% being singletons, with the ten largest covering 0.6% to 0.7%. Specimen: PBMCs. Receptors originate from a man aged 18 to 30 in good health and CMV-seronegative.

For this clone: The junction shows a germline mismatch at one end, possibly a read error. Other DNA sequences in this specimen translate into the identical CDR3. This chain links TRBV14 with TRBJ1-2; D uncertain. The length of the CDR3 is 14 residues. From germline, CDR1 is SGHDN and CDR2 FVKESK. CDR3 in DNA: TGCGCCAGCAGCCAAGTTCGGGAGGCCTATGGCTACACCTTC. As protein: CASSQVREAYGYTF.

This CDR3 is CAWDSLGTGGTGELFF. The CDR3 DNA reads TGTGCCTGGGATAGCCTGGGGACAGGGGGCACCGGGGAGCTGTTTTTT. The chain links TRBV30 to TRBJ2-2, with 11 bases fitting TRBD1. The length of the CDR3 is 16 residues. V shed 5 bases and J 4 bases; nucleotides not matched to a gene: 9. Germline CDR1 and CDR2: GTSNPN and SVGIG (reference sequence).

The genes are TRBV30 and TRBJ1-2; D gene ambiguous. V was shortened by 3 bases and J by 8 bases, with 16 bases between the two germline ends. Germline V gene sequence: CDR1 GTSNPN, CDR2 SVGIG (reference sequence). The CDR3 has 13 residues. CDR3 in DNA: TGTGCCTGGAGACAACCCCCCACGGGGGGCTACACCTTC. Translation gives CAWRQPPTGGYTF.

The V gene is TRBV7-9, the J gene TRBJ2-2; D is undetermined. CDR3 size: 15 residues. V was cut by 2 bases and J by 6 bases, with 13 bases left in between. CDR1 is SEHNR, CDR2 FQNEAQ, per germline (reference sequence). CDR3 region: CASSLFETLAGELFF. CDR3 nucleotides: TGTGCCAGCAGCTTATTTGAGACACTTGCCGGGGAGCTGTTTTTT. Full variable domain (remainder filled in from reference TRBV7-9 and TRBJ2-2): DTGVSQNPRHKITKRGQNVTFRCDPISEHNRLYWYRQTLGQGPEFLTYFQNEAQLEKSRLLSDRFSAERPKGSFSTLEIQRTEQGDSAMYLCASSLFETLAGELFFGEGSRLTVL.

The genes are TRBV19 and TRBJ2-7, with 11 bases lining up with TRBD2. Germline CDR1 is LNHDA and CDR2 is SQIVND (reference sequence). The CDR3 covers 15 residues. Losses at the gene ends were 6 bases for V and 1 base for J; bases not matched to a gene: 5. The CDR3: CASRETSGNSYEQYF. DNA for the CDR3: TGTGCCAGTAGGGAGACTAGCGGGAATTCCTACGAGCAGTACTTC. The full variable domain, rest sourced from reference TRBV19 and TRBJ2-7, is DGGITQSPKYLFRKEGQNVTLSCEQNLNHDAMYWYRQDPGQGLRLIYYSQIVNDFQKGDIAEGYSVSREKKESFPLTVTSAQKNPTAFYLCASRETSGNSYEQYFGPGTRLTVT.

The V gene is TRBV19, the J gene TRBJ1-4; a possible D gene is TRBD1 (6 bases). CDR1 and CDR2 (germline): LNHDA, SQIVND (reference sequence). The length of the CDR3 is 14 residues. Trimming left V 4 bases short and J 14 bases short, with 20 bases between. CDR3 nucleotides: TGTGCCAGTAGTACCTCTGGCTTGACAGGCATGCTGTTTTTT. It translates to CASSTSGLTGMLFF.